The 11 T cell receptor beta chains below were found in one sample sequenced in a study of blood T cell repertoires in COVID-19 (dated by TCRdb to the early 2020s). Receptors were amplified or captured by the immunoSEQ multiplex PCR assay. TCRdb stores this immuneACCESS table with in-frame sequences only. Part of the clones is absent; in the studies checked, under half of the shortfall reflects unresolved V genes, and no reason is known for the rest. In all, the sample holds more than 300,000 clones, and 70% to 90% of those were seen once. The top ten hold 1.2% of the sample. Input material: PBMCs or T cells enriched from blood (not recorded which). These TCRs come from a woman between 18 and 29 years old who had recovered from COVID-19.

The chain joins TRBV7-2 to TRBJ1-2; TRBD1 matches 10 bases. The germline V gene has CDR1 SGHTA and CDR2 FQGNSA. V trimming: 5 bases; J trimming: 4 bases; junction bases outside the gene matches: 4. There are 14 residues in the CDR3. The CDR3 coding sequence is TGTGCCAGCAGCATGGGACAGGGGCGCTATGGCTACACCTTC. Protein product: CASSMGQGRYGYTF.

The V and J genes are TRBV6-5 and TRBJ2-2; 8 bases align to TRBD2. The CDR3 is made up of 15 amino acids. Trimming cost V 6 bases and J 4 bases; bases outside gene matches: 7. The germline gives CDR1 MNHEY, CDR2 SVGAGI. The CDR3 protein is CASRTSAQGTGELFF. As DNA, the CDR3 is TGTGCCAGCAGGACTAGCGCCCAGGGCACCGGGGAGCTGTTTTTT.

J is TRBJ1-5 and V is TRBV7-9, with D unresolved. V dropped 2 bases and J dropped 5 bases, with 4 bases sitting between them. In germline, CDR1 is SEHNR, CDR2 FQNEAQ (reference sequence). CDR3 size: 12 residues. CDR3 loop: CASSLLDQPQHF. DNA of the CDR3: TGTGCCAGCAGCTTACTAGATCAGCCCCAGCATTTT.

The V gene is TRBV19, the J gene TRBJ2-6; 10 positions match TRBD2. The V and J ends lost 5 bases and 0 bases, in that order; junction bases with no gene match: 4. The CDR3 is 17 amino acids. Germline CDR1 reads LNHDA; CDR2 reads SQIVND (reference sequence). CDR3: CASSWPSGGSGANVLTF. For the CDR3, the DNA is TGTGCCAGTAGTTGGCCTAGCGGGGGCTCTGGGGCCAACGTCCTGACTTTC.

The chain is built from TRBV4-1 and TRBJ2-7; TRBD2 might be the D (6 bases). The CDR3 covers 13 residues. Trimming cost V 0 bases and J 8 bases, with 11 bases left between them. Germline V CDR1 and CDR2: MGHRA, YSYEKL. The CDR3 sequence: CASSQDNAGQQYF. In DNA, the CDR3 is TGCGCCAGCAGCCAAGATAATGCGGGACAGCAGTACTTC.

CDR3 in DNA: TGTGCCTGGAGTGGAAAAGGGGGTCCCCAGCATTTT. This translates into CAWSGKGGPQHF. This chain links TRBV30 with TRBJ1-5; possible D gene TRBD1, 6 bases. The ends were cut back, 1 base at V and 10 bases at J, with 11 bases in the middle. This CDR3 contains 12 residues. Germline CDR1 reads GTSNPN; CDR2 reads SVGIG (reference sequence).

The count of this clone is one. Additional DNA sequences in this sample encode the identical CDR3. The chain employs TRBV3-1 (or the pseudogene TRBV3-2) and TRBJ1-5; no clear D. CDR1 is LGHDT, CDR2 YNNKEL, per germline (reference sequence). This CDR3 is 15 amino acids long. The V gene lost 0 bases and the J gene lost 2 bases, with 8 bases spanning the gap. The CDR3 DNA follows: TGTGCCAGCAGCCAAGATTCCGGGGGCAATCAGCCCCAGCATTTT. It yields the protein CASSQDSGGNQPQHF.

The chain is built from TRBV19 and TRBJ1-5; TRBD1 is a possible D gene (5 bases). V lost 10 bases, J lost 0 bases, and 13 bases lay in between. Germline loops: CDR1 LNHDA, CDR2 SQIVND (reference sequence). The CDR3 loop spans 14 amino acids. The CDR3 coding sequence is TGTGCCACCCGGGGGGGGTATAGCAATCAGCCCCAGCATTTT. Protein sequence: CATRGGYSNQPQHF.

The CDR3 spells CASSAGQGGVGQPQHF. The CDR3 DNA reads as TGTGCCAGCAGCGCGGGACAGGGGGGTGTGGGACAGCCCCAGCATTTT. This sequence joins TRBV7-9 and TRBJ1-5; 11 bases align to TRBD1. Germline V gene data show CDR1 as SEHNR and CDR2 as FQNEAQ (reference sequence). V lost 5 bases, J lost 7 bases, and 10 bases stayed unmatched. The CDR3 runs to 16 residues.

The chain combines TRBV11-2 with TRBJ1-2; D perhaps matches TRBD1 (5 bases). The ends were cut back, 3 bases at V and 5 bases at J, with 10 bases in the middle. This CDR3 has 13 residues. Germline-derived CDR1 and CDR2 are SGHAT and FQNNGV. CDR3 in amino acids: CASSFGTLYGYTF. The CDR3 DNA reads TGTGCCAGCAGCTTTGGGACTTTGTATGGCTACACCTTC.

This chain links TRBV11-2 with TRBJ2-3; the D is unclear. Per germline, CDR1 SGHAT and CDR2 FQNNGV. This CDR3 has 12 amino acids. Trimming took off 2 bases at V and 6 bases at J, with 6 bases between the two ends. This chain's CDR3 is CASSLHMDTQYF. DNA for the CDR3: TGTGCCAGCAGCTTACACATGGATACGCAGTATTTT.